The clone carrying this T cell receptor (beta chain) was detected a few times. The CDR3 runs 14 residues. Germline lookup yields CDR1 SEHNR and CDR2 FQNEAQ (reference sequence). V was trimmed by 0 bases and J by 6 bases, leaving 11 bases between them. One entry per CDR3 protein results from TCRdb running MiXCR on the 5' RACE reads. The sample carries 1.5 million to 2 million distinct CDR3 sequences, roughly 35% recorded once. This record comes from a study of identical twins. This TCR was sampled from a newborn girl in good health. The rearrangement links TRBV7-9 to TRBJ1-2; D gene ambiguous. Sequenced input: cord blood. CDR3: CASSLAAAADGYTF. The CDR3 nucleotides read TGTGCCAGCAGCTTAGCGGCAGCTGCTGATGGCTACACCTTC.